This T cell receptor (beta chain) was recorded in a study of shared clonotypes between healthy human individuals. Data came from immunoSEQ multiplex PCR; TCRdb stores just in-frame clones and leaves some out. The sample holds 1.5 million to 2.5 million clones, 85% to 95% seen once. The V segment lost 5 bases and the J segment 3 bases; nucleotides outside the gene matches: 9. Germline values: CDR1 SGHNT, CDR2 YYREEE (reference sequence). The length of the CDR3 is 15 residues. The naive CD8 population came from CD45RO-negative cells selected for CCR7, without terminally differentiated effector memory CD45RA+ cells.

The sample comprised naive CD8+ T cells sorted from blood. This receptor was obtained from a young man in good health. This rearrangement joins TRBV5-4 to TRBJ1-1; 8 bases are shared with TRBD1. The CDR3 reads CASRTPGQAYTEAFF. The CDR3 coding sequence is TGTGCCAGCAGGACACCGGGACAGGCGTACACTGAAGCTTTCTTT.